This T cell receptor beta chain emerged from a study of T cells expressing NK-cell markers. CDR3 length equals 14 residues. Per germline, CDR1 ENHRY and CDR2 SYGVKD. One entry per CDR3 protein, without DNA, is what TCRdb gives after re-calling the 5' RACE reads. The listing contains over 250,000 distinct CDR3 sequences. The J gene is TRBJ2-7, the V gene TRBV10-3; TCRdb's D call, TRBD1, is unchecked because there is no DNA. The sequence came from a woman between 18 and 70 years old in good health. Sequenced sample: blood T cells: a sorted CD56 or NKG2C T cell subset, CD4+ or CD8+ T cells, or bulk PBMC T cells (not recorded which). CDR3 protein: CAIRTGRSSYEQYF.